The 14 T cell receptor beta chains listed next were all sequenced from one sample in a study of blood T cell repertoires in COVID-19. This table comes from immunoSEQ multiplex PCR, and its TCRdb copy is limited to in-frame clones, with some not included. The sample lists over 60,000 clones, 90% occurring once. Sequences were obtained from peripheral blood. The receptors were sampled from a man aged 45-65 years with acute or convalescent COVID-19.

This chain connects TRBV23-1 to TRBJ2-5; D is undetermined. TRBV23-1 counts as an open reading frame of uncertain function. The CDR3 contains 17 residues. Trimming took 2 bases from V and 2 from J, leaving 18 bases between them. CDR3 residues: CASSQIPTSRFQETQYF. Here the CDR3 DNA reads TGCGCCAGCAGTCAAATCCCAACTTCCCGTTTTCAAGAGACCCAGTACTTC.

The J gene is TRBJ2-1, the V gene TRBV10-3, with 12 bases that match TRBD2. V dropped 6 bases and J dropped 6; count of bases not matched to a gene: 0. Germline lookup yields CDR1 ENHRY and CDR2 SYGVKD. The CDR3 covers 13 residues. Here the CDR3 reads CAIRTSGSNEQFF. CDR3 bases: TGTGCCATCAGGACTAGCGGGAGCAATGAGCAGTTCTTC.

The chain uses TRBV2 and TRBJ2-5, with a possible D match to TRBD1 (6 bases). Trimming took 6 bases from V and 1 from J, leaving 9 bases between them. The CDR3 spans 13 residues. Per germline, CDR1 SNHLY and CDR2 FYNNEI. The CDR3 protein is CASSRDTQETQYF. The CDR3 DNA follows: TGTGCCAGCAGCCGGGACACCCAAGAGACCCAGTACTTC. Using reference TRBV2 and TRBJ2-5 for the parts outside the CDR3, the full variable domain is EPEVTQTPSHQVTQMGQEVILRCVPISNHLYFYWYRQILGQKVEFLVSFYNNEISEKSEIFDDQFSVERPDGSNFTLKIRSTKLEDSAMYFCASSRDTQETQYFGPGTRLLVL.

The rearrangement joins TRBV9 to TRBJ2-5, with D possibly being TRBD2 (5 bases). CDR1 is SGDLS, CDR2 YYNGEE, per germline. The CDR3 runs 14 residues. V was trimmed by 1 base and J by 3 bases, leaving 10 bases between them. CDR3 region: CASSVNGDKETQYF. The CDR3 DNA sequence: TGTGCCAGCAGCGTAAACGGGGATAAAGAGACCCAGTACTTC. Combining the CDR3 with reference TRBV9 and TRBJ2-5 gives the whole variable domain DSGVTQTPKHLITATGQRVTLRCSPRSGDLSVYWYQQSLDQGLQFLIQYYNGEERAKGNILERFSAQQFPDLHSELNLSSLELGDSALYFCASSVNGDKETQYFGPGTRLLVL.

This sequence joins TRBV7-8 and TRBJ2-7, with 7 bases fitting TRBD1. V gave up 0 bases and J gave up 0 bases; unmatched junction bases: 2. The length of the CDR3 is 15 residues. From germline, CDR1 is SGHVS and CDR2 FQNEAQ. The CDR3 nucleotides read TGTGCCAGCAGCTTAGCTGGGACAGCCTCCTACGAGCAGTACTTC. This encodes CASSLAGTASYEQYF.

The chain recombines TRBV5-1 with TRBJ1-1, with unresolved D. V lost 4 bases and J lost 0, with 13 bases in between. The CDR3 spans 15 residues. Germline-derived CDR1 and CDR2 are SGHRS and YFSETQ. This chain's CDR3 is CASSPNRAMNTEAFF. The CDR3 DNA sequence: TGCGCCAGCAGCCCAAACAGAGCCATGAACACTGAAGCTTTCTTT.

CDR3 bases: TGTGCCAGCAGCCTACGCACAGGTAACTCCTACGAGCAGTACTTC. As protein: CASSLRTGNSYEQYF. This rearrangement joins TRBV11-2 to TRBJ2-7; perhaps TRBD1 as D (5 bases). Looked up from germline, CDR1 is SGHAT and CDR2 is FQNNGV. V lost 5 bases, J lost 0 bases, and 14 bases lay in between. CDR3 length: 15 residues.

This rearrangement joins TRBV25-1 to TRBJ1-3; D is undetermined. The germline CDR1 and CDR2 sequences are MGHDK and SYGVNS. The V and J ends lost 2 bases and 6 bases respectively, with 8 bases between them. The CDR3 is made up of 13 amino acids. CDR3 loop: CASSERGLNTIYF. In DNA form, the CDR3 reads TGTGCCAGCAGTGAAAGAGGGTTAAACACCATATATTTT.

DNA for the CDR3: TGTGCCAGCAGTTACTGGGGGGGCAGCTCCTACAATGAGCAGTTCTTC. Translated: CASSYWGGSSYNEQFF. V and J are TRBV6-5 and TRBJ2-1; D might be TRBD2 (7 bases). The CDR3 runs 16 residues. The germline gives CDR1 MNHEY, CDR2 SVGAGI. V shed 1 base and J shed 0 bases, with 10 bases lying between them.

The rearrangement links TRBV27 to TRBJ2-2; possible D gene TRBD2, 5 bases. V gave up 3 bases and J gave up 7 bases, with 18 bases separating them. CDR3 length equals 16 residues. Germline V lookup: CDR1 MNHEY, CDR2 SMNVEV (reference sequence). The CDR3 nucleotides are TGTGCCAGCAGTTTGGCCGCGGGCGTAGGGTACGGGGAGCTGTTTTTT. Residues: CASSLAAGVGYGELFF.

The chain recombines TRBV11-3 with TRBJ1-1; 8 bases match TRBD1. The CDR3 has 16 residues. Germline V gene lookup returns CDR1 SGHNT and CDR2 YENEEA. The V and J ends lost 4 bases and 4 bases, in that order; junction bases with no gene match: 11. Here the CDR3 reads CASSSEPTGVTTEAFF. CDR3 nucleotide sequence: TGTGCCAGCAGCTCCGAACCGACAGGGGTTACCACTGAAGCTTTCTTT.

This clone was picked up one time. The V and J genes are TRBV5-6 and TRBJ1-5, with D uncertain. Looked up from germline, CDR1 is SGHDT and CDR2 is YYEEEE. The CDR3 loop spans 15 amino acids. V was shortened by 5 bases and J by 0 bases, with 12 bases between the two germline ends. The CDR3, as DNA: TGTGCCAGCAGTTCAGGAACTTATAGCAATCAGCCCCAGCATTTT. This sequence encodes CASSSGTYSNQPQHF. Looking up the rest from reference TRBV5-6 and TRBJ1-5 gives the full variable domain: DAGVTQSPTHLIKTRGQQVTLRCSPKSGHDTVSWYQQALGQGPQFIFQYYEEEERQRGNFPDRFSGHQFPNYSSELNVNALLLGDSALYLCASSSGTYSNQPQHFGDGTRLSIL.

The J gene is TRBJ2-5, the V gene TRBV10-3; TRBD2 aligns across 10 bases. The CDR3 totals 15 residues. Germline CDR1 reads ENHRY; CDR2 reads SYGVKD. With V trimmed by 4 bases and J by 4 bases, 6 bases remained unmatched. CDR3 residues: CAISAASGGGETQYF. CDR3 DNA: TGTGCCATCAGTGCGGCTAGCGGGGGAGGAGAGACCCAGTACTTC.

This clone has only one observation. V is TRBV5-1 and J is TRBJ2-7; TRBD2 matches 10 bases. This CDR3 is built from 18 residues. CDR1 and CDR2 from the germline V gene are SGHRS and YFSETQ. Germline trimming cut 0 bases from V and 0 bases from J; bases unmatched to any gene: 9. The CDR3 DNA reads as TGCGCCAGCAGCTTGGGGGGTCTAGCGGGAGAGGGCTCCTACGAGCAGTACTTC. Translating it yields CASSLGGLAGEGSYEQYF.